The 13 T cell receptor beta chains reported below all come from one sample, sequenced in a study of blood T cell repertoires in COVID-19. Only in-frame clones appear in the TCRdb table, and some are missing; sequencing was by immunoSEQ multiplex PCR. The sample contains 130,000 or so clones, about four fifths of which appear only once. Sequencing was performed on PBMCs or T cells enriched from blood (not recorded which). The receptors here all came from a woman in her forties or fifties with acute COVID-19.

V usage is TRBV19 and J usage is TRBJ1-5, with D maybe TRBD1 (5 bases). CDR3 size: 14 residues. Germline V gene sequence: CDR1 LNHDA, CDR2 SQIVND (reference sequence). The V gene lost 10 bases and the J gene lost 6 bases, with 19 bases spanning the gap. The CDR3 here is CATRQSIGGQPQHF. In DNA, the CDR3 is TGTGCCACCCGACAGAGCATCGGCGGTCAGCCCCAGCATTTT. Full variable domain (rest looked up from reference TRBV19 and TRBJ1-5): DGGITQSPKYLFRKEGQNVTLSCEQNLNHDAMYWYRQDPGQGLRLIYYSQIVNDFQKGDIAEGYSVSREKKESFPLTVTSAQKNPTAFYLCATRQSIGGQPQHFGDGTRLSIL.

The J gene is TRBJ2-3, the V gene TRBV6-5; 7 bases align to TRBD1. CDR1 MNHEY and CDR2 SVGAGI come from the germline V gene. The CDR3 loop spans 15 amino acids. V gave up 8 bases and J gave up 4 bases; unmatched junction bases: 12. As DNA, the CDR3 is TGTGCCAGCGGTCCGACAGGGTTCGGGGCAGATACGCAGTATTTT. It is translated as CASGPTGFGADTQYF.

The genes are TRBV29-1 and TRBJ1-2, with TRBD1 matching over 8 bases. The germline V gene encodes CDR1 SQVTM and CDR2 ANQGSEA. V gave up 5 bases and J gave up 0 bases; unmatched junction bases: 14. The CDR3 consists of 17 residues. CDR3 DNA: TGCAGCGTTCCCAGAGGAGGGACAGGCCGAGCTAACTATGGCTACACCTTC. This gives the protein CSVPRGGTGRANYGYTF.

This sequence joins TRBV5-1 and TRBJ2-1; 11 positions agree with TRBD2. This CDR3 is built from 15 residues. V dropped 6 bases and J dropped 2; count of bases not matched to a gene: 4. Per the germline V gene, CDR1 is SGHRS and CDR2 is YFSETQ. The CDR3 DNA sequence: TGCGCCAGCATCCTAGCGGGAGGACCCTACAATGAGCAGTTCTTC. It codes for CASILAGGPYNEQFF.

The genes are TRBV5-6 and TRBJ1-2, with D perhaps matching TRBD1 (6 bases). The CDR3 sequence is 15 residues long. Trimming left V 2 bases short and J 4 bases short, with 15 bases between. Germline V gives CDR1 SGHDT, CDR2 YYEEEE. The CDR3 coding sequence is TGTGCCAGCAGCTTTGTTTCTGGACAGACCTATGGCTACACCTTC. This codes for CASSFVSGQTYGYTF.

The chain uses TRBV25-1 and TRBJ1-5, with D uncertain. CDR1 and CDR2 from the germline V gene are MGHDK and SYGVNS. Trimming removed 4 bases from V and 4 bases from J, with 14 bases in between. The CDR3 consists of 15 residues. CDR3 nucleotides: TGTGCCAGCAGTGCTTCGGGTTTTGAGAATCAGCCCCAGCATTTT. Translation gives CASSASGFENQPQHF.

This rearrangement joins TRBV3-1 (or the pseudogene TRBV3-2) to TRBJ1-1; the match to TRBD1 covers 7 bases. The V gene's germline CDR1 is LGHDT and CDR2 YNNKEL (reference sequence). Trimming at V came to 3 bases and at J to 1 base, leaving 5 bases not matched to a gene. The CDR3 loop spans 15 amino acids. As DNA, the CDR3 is TGTGCCAGCAGCCAGGGGGCAGGGGGGAACACTGAAGCTTTCTTT. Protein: CASSQGAGGNTEAFF.

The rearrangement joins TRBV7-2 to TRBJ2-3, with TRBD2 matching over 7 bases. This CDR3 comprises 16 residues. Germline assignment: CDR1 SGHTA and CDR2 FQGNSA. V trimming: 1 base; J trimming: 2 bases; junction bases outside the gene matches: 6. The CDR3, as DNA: TGTGCCAGCAGCTTAGGGCTAGCGGCCGACACAGATACGCAGTATTTT. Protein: CASSLGLAADTDTQYF.

The CDR3 protein is CASSLTGNTEAFF. The CDR3 DNA follows: TGTGCCAGTAGCCTGACAGGTAATACTGAAGCTTTCTTT. The chain couples TRBV19 to TRBJ1-1; perhaps TRBD1 as D (6 bases). V was cut by 6 bases and J by 5 bases, with 13 bases left in between. Germline CDR1 and CDR2: LNHDA and SQIVND (reference sequence). The CDR3 consists of 13 residues.

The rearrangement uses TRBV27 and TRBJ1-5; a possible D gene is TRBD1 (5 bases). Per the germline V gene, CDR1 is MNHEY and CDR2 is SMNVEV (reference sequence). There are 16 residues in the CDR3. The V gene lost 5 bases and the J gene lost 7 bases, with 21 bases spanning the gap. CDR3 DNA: TGTGCCAGCAGTCCCTATGCCCGACAGTACGTGCAGCCCCAGCATTTT. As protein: CASSPYARQYVQPQHF.

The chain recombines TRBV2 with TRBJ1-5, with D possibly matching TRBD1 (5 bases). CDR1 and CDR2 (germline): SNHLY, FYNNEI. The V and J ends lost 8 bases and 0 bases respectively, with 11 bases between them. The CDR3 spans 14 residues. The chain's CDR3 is CASWGGDSNQPQHF. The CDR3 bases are TGTGCCAGCTGGGGCGGCGATAGCAATCAGCCCCAGCATTTT.

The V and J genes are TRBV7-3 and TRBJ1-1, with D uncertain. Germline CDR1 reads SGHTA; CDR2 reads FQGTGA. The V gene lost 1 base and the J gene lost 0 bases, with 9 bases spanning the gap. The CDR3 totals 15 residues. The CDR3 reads CASSLSSVMNTEAFF. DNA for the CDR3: TGTGCCAGCAGCTTAAGTTCAGTAATGAACACTGAAGCTTTCTTT.

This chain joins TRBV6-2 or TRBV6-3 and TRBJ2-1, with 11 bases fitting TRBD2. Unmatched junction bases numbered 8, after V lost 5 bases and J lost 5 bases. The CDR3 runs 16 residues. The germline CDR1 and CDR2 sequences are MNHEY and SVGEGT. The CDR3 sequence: CASSTGLAANNNEQFF. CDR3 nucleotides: TGTGCCAGCAGTACGGGACTAGCGGCTAATAACAATGAGCAGTTCTTC.